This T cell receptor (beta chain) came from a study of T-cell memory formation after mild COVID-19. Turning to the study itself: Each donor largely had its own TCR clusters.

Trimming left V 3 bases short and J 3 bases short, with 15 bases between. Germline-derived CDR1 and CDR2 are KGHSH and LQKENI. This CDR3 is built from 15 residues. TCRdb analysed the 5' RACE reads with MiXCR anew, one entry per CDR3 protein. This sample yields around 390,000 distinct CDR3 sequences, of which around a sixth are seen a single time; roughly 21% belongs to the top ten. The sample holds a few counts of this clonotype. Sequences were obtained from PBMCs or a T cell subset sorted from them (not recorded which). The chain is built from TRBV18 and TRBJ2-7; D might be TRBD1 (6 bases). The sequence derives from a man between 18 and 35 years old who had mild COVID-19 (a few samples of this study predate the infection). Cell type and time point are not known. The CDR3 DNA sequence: TGTGCCAGCTCACCGACAGACAGGCCTGGCTACGAGCAGTACTTC. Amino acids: CASSPTDRPGYEQYF.